The 23 T cell receptor beta chains reported below all come from one sample, sequenced in a study of blood T cells in healthy people across ages. The authors ran a second PCR of about 6 to 12 cycles using a sample-barcoded 5' primer and a J-beta primer mix. MiXCR was run by TCRdb on the 5' RACE reads, yielding one entry per CDR3 protein. The data contain about 1 million distinct CDR3 sequences, 40% to 45% of them seen just once; the ten biggest clones take up 18%. Sequences were obtained from blood. The receptors were sampled from a woman aged 55-70 years in good health.

This clonotype was picked up one time. The chain employs TRBV12-3 or TRBV12-4 and TRBJ2-2; the D gene is possibly TRBD2 (6 bases). V lost 3 bases, J lost 5 bases, and 13 bases lay in between. This CDR3 has 15 residues. The chain's CDR3 is CASSFETSWTGELFF. DNA of the CDR3: TGTGCCAGCAGTTTTGAGACTAGTTGGACCGGGGAGCTGTTTTTT.

In this sample, this clonotype turned up a few times. The chain has TRBV5-1 and TRBJ2-4; TRBD1 agrees at 9 bases. The CDR3 is 18 amino acids. CDR1 and CDR2 from the germline V gene are SGHRS and YFSETQ. V trimming: 4 bases; J trimming: 0 bases; junction bases outside the gene matches: 11. The CDR3 sequence is CASSPKDRGIVAKNIQYF. The CDR3 nucleotides are TGCGCCAGCAGCCCAAAAGACAGGGGGATTGTAGCCAAAAACATTCAGTACTTC. The full variable domain, rest sourced from reference TRBV5-1 and TRBJ2-4, is KAGVTQTPRYLIKTRGQQVTLSCSPISGHRSVSWYQQTPGQGLQFLFEYFSETQRNKGNFPGRFSGRQFSNSRSEMNVSTLELGDSALYLCASSPKDRGIVAKNIQYFGAGTRLSVL.

A remark on this clonotype: The junction departs from germline at one end; a sequencing error may be responsible. The chain couples TRBV20-1 to TRBJ2-3; D is uncertain. The CDR3 is made up of 13 amino acids. Germline loops: CDR1 DFQATT, CDR2 SNEGSKA (reference sequence). This chain's CDR3 is CSALRTGTDMQYF. DNA of the CDR3: TGCAGTGCTCTTAGGACCGGCACAGATATGCAGTATTTT.

This chain's CDR3 is CASSLTGKKGALNEQFF. The DNA of the CDR3 is TGTGCCAGCAGTCTAACAGGGAAAAAAGGGGCCCTGAATGAGCAGTTCTTC. This rearrangement joins TRBV14 to TRBJ2-1, with TRBD1 as a possible D gene (6 bases). Germline V gene lookup returns CDR1 SGHDN and CDR2 FVKESK. The ends were cut back, 6 bases at V and 7 bases at J, with 25 bases in the middle. The CDR3 spans 17 residues.

This sequence joins TRBV11-2 and TRBJ2-1, with 11 bases identical to TRBD2. Trimming took 7 bases from V and 4 from J; bases not matched to a gene: 3. The CDR3 is 14 amino acids. Germline CDR1 reads SGHAT; CDR2 reads FQNNGV. CDR3 nucleotides: TGTGCCAGCACCCGACTAGCGGGGTACAATGAGCAGTTCTTC. Encoded protein: CASTRLAGYNEQFF.

This clonotype is a singleton in its sample. The chain combines TRBV5-1 with TRBJ2-7; 12 bases agree with TRBD2. V trimming: 0 bases; J trimming: 5 bases; junction bases outside the gene matches: 9. The germline V gene has CDR1 SGHRS and CDR2 YFSETQ. The CDR3 contains 17 residues. The CDR3 nucleotides read TGCGCCAGCAGCTTGGTTCTAGCGGGAGGGAGGTCCCACGAGCAGTACTTC. It yields the protein CASSLVLAGGRSHEQYF. Filled out from reference TRBV5-1 and TRBJ2-7, the complete variable domain reads KAGVTQTPRYLIKTRGQQVTLSCSPISGHRSVSWYQQTPGQGLQFLFEYFSETQRNKGNFPGRFSGRQFSNSRSEMNVSTLELGDSALYLCASSLVLAGGRSHEQYFGPGTRLTVT.

The rearrangement links TRBV20-1 to TRBJ2-3, with D unresolved. Trimming took 3 bases from V and 12 from J, leaving 16 bases between them. Germline V gives CDR1 DFQATT, CDR2 SNEGSKA (reference sequence). This CDR3 spans 12 amino acids. The CDR3 DNA reads as TGCAGTGCTAGGGACCCTACGGGCCCACAGTATTTT. This encodes CSARDPTGPQYF.

Comment on this clonotype: An end of the junction differs from the germline gene, which may be a read error. V is TRBV5-1 and J is TRBJ2-1; 8 nucleotides line up with TRBD2. Germline lookup yields CDR1 SGHRS and CDR2 YFSETQ. The CDR3 extends over 16 amino acids. CDR3: CTSSLGAGGPDREQFF. The CDR3 DNA follows: TGCACCAGCAGCTTGGGGGCGGGAGGCCCCGACCGAGAGCAGTTCTTC. The full variable domain, with the rest looked up from reference TRBV5-1 and TRBJ2-1, is KAGVTQTPRYLIKTRGQQVTLSCSPISGHRSVSWYQQTPGQGLQFLFEYFSETQRNKGNFPGRFSGRQFSNSRSEMNVSTLELGDSALYLCTSSLGAGGPDREQFFGPGTRLTVL.

The chain is built from TRBV12-3 or TRBV12-4 and TRBJ1-5; 8 nucleotides align to TRBD1. Trimming cost V 7 bases and J 5 bases; bases outside gene matches: 10. The CDR3 totals 15 residues. CDR3 DNA sequence: TGTGCCAGCACTCTAGGGACAGGCGCAGATCAGCCCCAGCATTTT. Its protein is CASTLGTGADQPQHF.

The chain has TRBV29-1 and TRBJ2-4; 10 positions agree with TRBD1. CDR1 is SQVTM and CDR2 is ANQGSEA in the germline V gene. The CDR3 is made up of 17 amino acids. With V trimmed by 0 bases and J by 0 bases, 5 bases remained unmatched. In DNA, the CDR3 is TGCAGCGTTGAAGAAAAATGGACAGGGGGAGCCAAAAACATTCAGTACTTC. It encodes CSVEEKWTGGAKNIQYF.

V gene TRBV12-3 or TRBV12-4 combines with J gene TRBJ1-3, with D possibly TRBD1 on 5 matching bases. This CDR3 contains 14 residues. V was cut by 2 bases and J by 6 bases, with 11 bases left in between. The CDR3 coding sequence is TGTGCCAGCAGTTTACCCCAGGGTGTAAACACCATATATTTT. Amino acid sequence: CASSLPQGVNTIYF.

The count of this clonotype is one. The chain has TRBV2 and TRBJ2-1; D assignment may be TRBD1 or TRBD2 (5 bases each). The CDR3 has 16 residues. Deletions cut 3 bases from V and 0 bases from J, with 12 bases between. Germline loops: CDR1 SNHLY, CDR2 FYNNEI. CDR3 in amino acids: CASSDKGPGSYNEQFF. CDR3 DNA: TGTGCCAGCAGTGATAAGGGACCAGGCTCCTACAATGAGCAGTTCTTC.

This clonotype was counted a few times. J is TRBJ1-1 and V is TRBV20-1; D ambiguous. CDR1 and CDR2 from the germline V gene are DFQATT and SNEGSKA (reference sequence). Trimming took off 1 base at V and 2 bases at J, with 11 bases between the two ends. The CDR3 runs 14 residues. CDR3 residues: CSARGWVANTEAFF. As DNA, the CDR3 is TGCAGTGCTAGAGGGTGGGTCGCCAACACTGAAGCTTTCTTT.

V usage is TRBV6-1 and J usage is TRBJ2-1; D unresolved. V dropped 1 base and J dropped 5 bases, with 9 bases sitting between them. Germline lookup yields CDR1 MNHNS and CDR2 SASEGT. This CDR3 has 14 residues. CDR3 DNA: TGTGCCAGCAGTGAAGGGGTGGGTGACAATGAGCAGTTCTTC. Its translation: CASSEGVGDNEQFF.

This clonotype showed up just a few times. The V call is TRBV18, the J call TRBJ2-7, with 15 bases matching TRBD2. The V and J ends lost 2 bases and 3 bases, in that order; junction bases with no gene match: 11. The germline V gene has CDR1 KGHSH and CDR2 LQKENI. The CDR3 spans 19 residues. The CDR3, as DNA: TGTGCCAGCTCACCAGACCGGACTAGCGGGAGGGCCCAGGGCTACGAGCAGTACTTC. Its protein product is CASSPDRTSGRAQGYEQYF.

This clonotype was observed at least ten times. The rearrangement links TRBV29-1 to TRBJ2-4; 10 bases are a match to TRBD1. The germline V gene has CDR1 SQVTM and CDR2 ANQGSEA. The CDR3 runs 15 residues. The V and J ends lost 5 bases and 3 bases, in that order; junction bases with no gene match: 7. DNA of the CDR3: TGCAGCGTTCCCCTCAGGACAGGGGGCAAAAACATTCAGTACTTC. Amino acids: CSVPLRTGGKNIQYF.

The chain employs TRBV3-1 and TRBJ2-1; TRBD1 aligns across 7 bases. Germline V gene lookup returns CDR1 LGHDT and CDR2 YNNKEL (reference sequence). The CDR3 covers 19 residues. V was pared by 1 base and J by 0 bases, with 12 bases of the junction left unmatched. CDR3 nucleotide sequence: TGTGCCAGCAGCCAAGTGACAGGGCCTATGCCGAGCTCCTACAATGAGCAGTTCTTC. Protein: CASSQVTGPMPSSYNEQFF.

The J gene is TRBJ2-6, the V gene TRBV3-1; D not resolved. V dropped 4 bases and J dropped 3 bases, with 10 bases sitting between them. Germline V gene data show CDR1 as LGHDT and CDR2 as YNNKEL (reference sequence). The CDR3 length is 15 residues. Here the CDR3 reads CASSPPGRGANVLTF. CDR3 coding DNA: TGTGCCAGCAGCCCCCCCGGGCGTGGGGCCAACGTCCTGACTTTC.

The genes are TRBV6-6 and TRBJ1-6; D gene unclear. The CDR3 loop spans 16 amino acids. The germline gives CDR1 MNHNY, CDR2 SVGAGI (reference sequence). Trimming left V 7 bases short and J 1 base short, with 14 bases between. Here the CDR3 DNA reads TGTGCCAGCACCCCGAGGTCGGGTTCCTATAATTCACCCCTCCACTTT. Its translation: CASTPRSGSYNSPLHF.

This clonotype has at least ten counts. This chain joins TRBV4-2 and TRBJ2-7, with TRBD1 matching 7 bases. The CDR3 extends over 15 amino acids. V lost 1 base and J lost 2; bases outside the gene matches: 5. Germline-derived CDR1 and CDR2 are LGHNA and YNFKEQ. CDR3 protein: CASSQVIGTAYEQYF. Written as DNA, the CDR3 is TGTGCCAGCAGCCAAGTTATTGGGACAGCCTACGAGCAGTACTTC.

The chain links TRBV2 to TRBJ2-3; D is ambiguous. Germline V gives CDR1 SNHLY, CDR2 FYNNEI. Trimming left V 7 bases short and J 1 base short, with 9 bases between. The CDR3 totals 13 residues. CDR3 nucleotide sequence: TGTGCCAGCAATAGGATCCGCACAGATACGCAGTATTTT. Protein product: CASNRIRTDTQYF. Filled out from reference TRBV2 and TRBJ2-3, the complete variable domain reads EPEVTQTPSHQVTQMGQEVILRCVPISNHLYFYWYRQILGQKVEFLVSFYNNEISEKSEIFDDQFSVERPDGSNFTLKIRSTKLEDSAMYFCASNRIRTDTQYFGPGTRLTVL.

This clonotype came up a few times. The CDR3 bases are TGTGCCAGCAGTCCCCCGACTGCGGGATGGGATGAGCAGTTCTTC. It yields the protein CASSPPTAGWDEQFF. This chain links TRBV12-3 or TRBV12-4 with TRBJ2-1; perhaps TRBD2 as D (6 bases). The CDR3 spans 15 residues. Trimming took off 5 bases at V and 8 bases at J, with 19 bases between the two ends.

This rearrangement joins TRBV20-1 to TRBJ2-7, with TRBD2 matching 10 bases. V shed 5 bases, J shed 5 bases, and the junction held 9 bases outside the gene matches. Germline values: CDR1 DFQATT, CDR2 SNEGSKA (reference sequence). The CDR3 length is 14 residues. CDR3 in DNA: TGCAGTGCTCCAGTAGCGGGAGGTGGCCACGAGCAGTACTTC. Translating gives CSAPVAGGGHEQYF.